Reported below is one T cell receptor (beta chain). Though nominally healthy at sampling, donors likely had unrecorded immune exposures. PCR was performed using 60 Vbeta and 13 Jbeta primers. Sequencing was performed with immunoSEQ multiplex PCR; in TCRdb, only in-frame clones are kept and a portion is missing. The sample lists under 150,000 clones, around 75% occurring once. The data originate from a study of cytomegalovirus exposure and HLA in healthy donors. Study details: Among several hundred genotyped donors, more than 65% fell in the Caucasian-associated ancestry cluster.

The source is a woman aged 18-29 years in good health and CMV-seronegative. The sequencing input was PBMCs.

CDR3 protein: CASSPSGDRGTEAFF. In DNA, the CDR3 is TGTGCCAGCAGCCCTTCGGGCGACAGGGGCACTGAAGCTTTCTTT. This chain uses TRBV5-4 with TRBJ1-1, with 8 nucleotides matching TRBD1. The CDR3 length is 15 residues. Per the germline V gene, CDR1 is SGHNT and CDR2 is YYREEE (reference sequence). With 4 bases clipped from V and 4 bases from J, the junction kept 9 bases outside the gene matches.